Each of the 28 T cell receptor beta chains below was sequenced from the same sample in a study of cytomegalovirus exposure and HLA in healthy donors. The PCR contained 60 Vbeta and 13 Jbeta primers. The data were produced by immunoSEQ multiplex PCR, yet TCRdb's version contains in-frame clones alone and is incomplete. Of under 200,000 clones listed, less than 80% were seen once; the top ten hold 0.65% to 0.85%. What was sequenced was PBMCs. These receptors originate from a female donor in good health and CMV-seronegative.

This sequence joins TRBV28 and TRBJ1-1; D unresolved. The CDR3 has 16 residues. Germline-derived CDR1 and CDR2 are MDHEN and SYDVKM. Trimming stripped 4 bases from V and 7 bases from J, with 22 bases between. The CDR3 is CASSSPQRGLLREAFF. As DNA, the CDR3 is TGTGCCAGCAGTTCACCCCAACGCGGACTGCTTCGTGAAGCTTTCTTT.

V and J are TRBV5-1 and TRBJ2-1; 13 bases fit TRBD2. In germline, CDR1 is SGHRS, CDR2 YFSETQ. The CDR3 has 16 amino acids. With V trimmed by 4 bases and J by 7 bases, 8 bases remained unmatched. This chain's CDR3 is CASSPPTSGGPNEQFF. The CDR3 region has the DNA TGCGCCAGCAGCCCACCGACTAGCGGGGGGCCAAATGAGCAGTTCTTC.

A single count supports this clone. V gene TRBV29-1 combines with J gene TRBJ1-1, with a weak D call TRBD1 (6 bases). Germline V gene lookup returns CDR1 SQVTM and CDR2 ANQGSEA. The V end was cut by 4 bases, the J end by 1 base, with 10 bases between. This CDR3 contains 13 residues. The CDR3 nucleotides read TGCAGCGTTGTAGTAGGGGGGAACACTGAAGCTTTCTTT. Protein: CSVVVGGNTEAFF.

The V call is TRBV9, the J call TRBJ2-1, with 7 bases fitting TRBD1. Germline V gene lookup returns CDR1 SGDLS and CDR2 YYNGEE. Trimming removed 4 bases from V and 4 bases from J; junction bases left unmatched: 11. The CDR3 spans 16 residues. This CDR3 reads CASSRPDSTGYNEQFF. CDR3 coding DNA: TGTGCCAGCAGCCGACCTGACTCGACAGGGTACAATGAGCAGTTCTTC.

The V and J genes are TRBV6-4 and TRBJ2-2, with D perhaps TRBD1 (6 bases). The germline V and J ends were trimmed by 11 bases and 2 bases, with 15 bases remaining between them. Germline lookup yields CDR1 MRHNA and CDR2 SNTAGT. CDR3 length: 14 amino acids. The DNA of the CDR3 is TGTGCCGCGAGACAGGCTCCTAACACCGGGGAGCTGTTTTTT. Translating gives CAARQAPNTGELFF.

The rearrangement links TRBV11-2 to TRBJ2-1; weak D call: TRBD2 (6 bases). Germline V gives CDR1 SGHAT, CDR2 FQNNGV. CDR3 size: 12 residues. Trimming took 3 bases from V and 10 from J, leaving 10 bases between them. The DNA of the CDR3 is TGTGCCAGCAGCTTGGATCGGGAGGAGCAGTTCTTC. Residues: CASSLDREEQFF.

The CDR3 here is CASSWGLGEQYF. The CDR3 coding sequence is TGTGCCAGCAGCTGGGGACTCGGCGAGCAGTACTTC. This chain connects TRBV5-4 to TRBJ2-7, with a tentative D call TRBD2 (6 bases). Trimming stripped 3 bases from V and 6 bases from J, with 10 bases between. Germline V CDR1 and CDR2: SGHNT, YYREEE (reference sequence). The CDR3 is 12 residues long. The full variable domain, with the rest looked up from reference TRBV5-4 and TRBJ2-7, is ETGVTQSPTHLIKTRGQQVTLRCSSQSGHNTVSWYQQALGQGPQFIFQYYREEENGRGNFPPRFSGLQFPNYSSELNVNALELDDSALYLCASSWGLGEQYFGPGTRLTVT.

V is TRBV5-1 and J is TRBJ1-3; D is perhaps TRBD1 (5 bases). The CDR3 is 13 amino acids. V was clipped by 4 bases and J by 4 bases, with 9 bases between them. Germline-derived CDR1 and CDR2 are SGHRS and YFSETQ. As DNA, the CDR3 is TGCGCCAGCAGCCCAGGGTCGGGAAACACCATATATTTT. Residues: CASSPGSGNTIYF. Variable domain in full (rest from reference TRBV5-1 and TRBJ1-3): KAGVTQTPRYLIKTRGQQVTLSCSPISGHRSVSWYQQTPGQGLQFLFEYFSETQRNKGNFPGRFSGRQFSNSRSEMNVSTLELGDSALYLCASSPGSGNTIYFGEGSWLTVV.

The chain joins TRBV10-3 to TRBJ1-2; D is perhaps TRBD1 (6 bases). The ends were cut back, 3 bases at V and 2 bases at J, with 19 bases in the middle. The CDR3 has 17 amino acids. CDR1 is ENHRY, CDR2 SYGVKD, per germline. The CDR3 nucleotides read TGTGCCATCAGTGATTCCCCCGGGACACAACTAAACTATGGCTACACCTTC. Encoded protein: CAISDSPGTQLNYGYTF.

This sequence joins TRBV2 and TRBJ2-2; maybe TRBD2 (6 bases). CDR3 length: 14 amino acids. The V gene's germline CDR1 is SNHLY and CDR2 FYNNEI. V lost 6 bases and J lost 4, with 12 bases in between. CDR3 residues: CASRDWDFTGELFF. As DNA, the CDR3 is TGTGCCAGCAGGGACTGGGACTTCACCGGGGAGCTGTTTTTT.

The chain joins TRBV5-6 to TRBJ2-7; D may be TRBD2 (6 bases). Looked up from germline, CDR1 is SGHDT and CDR2 is YYEEEE. This CDR3 has 14 amino acids. Trimming left V 1 base short and J 6 bases short, with 14 bases between. CDR3 coding DNA: TGTGCCAGCAGCTTGAGACTAGGCGGCAGCGAGCAGTACTTC. It specifies CASSLRLGGSEQYF.

V is TRBV6-5 and J is TRBJ2-1; 7 nucleotides line up with TRBD2. The V gene's germline CDR1 is MNHEY and CDR2 SVGAGI. The CDR3 has 15 residues. V gave up 6 bases and J gave up 4 bases; unmatched junction bases: 9. The CDR3 loop reads CASSPAGVGYNEQFF. The CDR3 DNA follows: TGTGCCAGCAGCCCCGCGGGGGTGGGTTACAATGAGCAGTTCTTC.

V and J are TRBV9 and TRBJ2-7; D is possibly TRBD1 (5 bases). This CDR3 comprises 17 residues. CDR1 is SGDLS, CDR2 YYNGEE, per germline. Trimming took off 0 bases at V and 3 bases at J, with 19 bases between the two ends. CDR3 sequence reads: CASSVGADGAKYYEQYF. The CDR3 bases are TGTGCCAGCAGCGTAGGGGCGGATGGGGCGAAATACTACGAGCAGTACTTC.

The V gene is TRBV30, the J gene TRBJ1-2, with 7 bases matching TRBD1. Germline V lookup: CDR1 GTSNPN, CDR2 SVGIG (reference sequence). Losses at the gene ends were 7 bases for V and 2 bases for J; bases not matched to a gene: 4. This CDR3 is 12 amino acids long. This chain's CDR3 is CASQTGNYGYTF. CDR3 coding DNA: TGTGCCTCCCAGACAGGGAACTATGGCTACACCTTC.

The chain's CDR3 is CASSETHRSKGEKLFF. The CDR3 region has the DNA TGCGCCAGCAGCGAGACTCACAGGAGTAAGGGGGAAAAACTGTTTTTT. The V gene is TRBV5-1, the J gene TRBJ1-4; maybe TRBD1 (5 bases). Per the germline V gene, CDR1 is SGHRS and CDR2 is YFSETQ. V was trimmed by 4 bases and J by 8 bases, leaving 21 bases between them. The CDR3 consists of 16 residues.

The table lists this clone with a count of one. This chain connects TRBV28 to TRBJ1-1, with 7 bases aligning to TRBD1. The V and J ends lost 6 bases and 5 bases, in that order; junction bases with no gene match: 3. The CDR3 totals 12 residues. Per germline, CDR1 MDHEN and CDR2 SYDVKM. CDR3 in amino acids: CASRSGGTEAFF. DNA for the CDR3: TGTGCCAGCAGATCAGGGGGTACTGAAGCTTTCTTT. Supplemented by reference TRBV28 and TRBJ1-1, the full variable domain reads DVKVTQSSRYLVKRTGEKVFLECVQDMDHENMFWYRQDPGLGLRLIYFSYDVKMKEKGDIPEGYSVSREKKERFSLILESASTNQTSMYLCASRSGGTEAFFGQGTRLTVV.

The DNA for the CDR3 is TGTGCCAGCATCCGGACTAGCGGGGGGCGGGAGACCCAGTACTTC. Protein: CASIRTSGGRETQYF. J is TRBJ2-5 and V is TRBV7-9; 14 positions agree with TRBD2. V was pared by 7 bases and J by 5 bases, with 6 bases of the junction left unmatched. The CDR3 length is 15 residues. Germline assignment: CDR1 SEHNR and CDR2 FQNEAQ (reference sequence).

This clone occurred a few times. This rearrangement joins TRBV2 to TRBJ2-7; 9 bases align to TRBD2. This CDR3 is built from 13 residues. Looked up from germline, CDR1 is SNHLY and CDR2 is FYNNEI. Trimming cost V 9 bases and J 6 bases; bases outside gene matches: 9. This chain's CDR3 is CASRSAGGVEQYF. The CDR3 region has the DNA TGTGCCAGTCGTTCTGCGGGAGGGGTCGAGCAGTACTTC.

V and J are TRBV11-2 and TRBJ2-7, with 8 bases aligning to TRBD1. There are 14 residues in the CDR3. After removal of 9 bases from V and 0 bases from J, the junction contained 7 bases not matched to a gene. The germline V gene has CDR1 SGHAT and CDR2 FQNNGV. The CDR3 nucleotides read TGTGCCAGTCAGAGGGACAGGATCTCCTACGAGCAGTACTTC. This gives the protein CASQRDRISYEQYF.

The CDR3 spells CASSLPPGSSYNEQFF. Here the CDR3 DNA reads TGTGCCAGCAGCTTACCCCCCGGGAGCTCCTACAATGAGCAGTTCTTC. The V call is TRBV7-9, the J call TRBJ2-1; possible D gene TRBD2, 6 bases. Germline V lookup: CDR1 SEHNR, CDR2 FQNEAQ (reference sequence). The ends were cut back, 2 bases at V and 0 bases at J, with 11 bases in the middle. The CDR3 contains 16 residues.

The rearrangement joins TRBV4-2 to TRBJ2-7; tentatively, D is TRBD1 (5 bases). CDR3 length: 13 residues. V lost 0 bases to trimming and J lost 3 bases, with 6 bases between them. In germline, CDR1 is LGHNA, CDR2 YNFKEQ. The chain's CDR3 is CASSQDRGYEQYF. The CDR3 DNA reads TGTGCCAGCAGCCAAGATAGGGGCTACGAGCAGTACTTC.

This clone was detected only a few times. CDR3 bases: TGTGCCATCAGGGGAAGGGGACAGGGGGAGACGGAGCAGTACTTC. As protein: CAIRGRGQGETEQYF. The chain employs TRBV10-3 and TRBJ2-7; 11 bases match TRBD1. The V and J ends lost 6 bases and 7 bases, in that order; junction bases with no gene match: 11. CDR1 ENHRY and CDR2 SYGVKD come from the germline V gene. CDR3 length equals 15 residues.

This clone was recorded once. The chain employs TRBV5-1 and TRBJ2-7, with D perhaps matching TRBD1 (6 bases). Germline V gene data show CDR1 as SGHRS and CDR2 as YFSETQ. The V gene lost 4 bases and the J gene lost 2 bases, with 13 bases spanning the gap. The CDR3 spans 14 residues. The CDR3 spells CASSLGPGAYEQYF. For the CDR3, the DNA is TGCGCCAGCAGCCTGGGCCCAGGGGCCTACGAGCAGTACTTC.

This clone occurred a few times. The chain has TRBV21-1 and TRBJ1-5; the table assigns TRBD1, which was not confirmed against the DNA. TRBV21-1 is a recognized pseudogene. The CDR3 is 18 amino acids. This CDR3 is CASSKSYGGGQGNRPQHF. DNA for the CDR3: TGTGCCAGCAGCAAAAGCTACGGCGGGGGACAGGGGAATAGGCCCCAGCATTTT.

The chain carries TRBV29-1 and TRBJ2-5, with 8 bases lining up with TRBD2. This CDR3 has 13 amino acids. Germline values: CDR1 SQVTM, CDR2 ANQGSEA. V lost 4 bases and J lost 5; bases outside the gene matches: 6. CDR3 protein: CSVVRGGRETQYF. CDR3 in DNA: TGCAGCGTTGTACGGGGGGGACGGGAGACCCAGTACTTC.

This chain joins TRBV7-9 and TRBJ1-4; TRBD1 is a possible D gene (5 bases). Trimming took off 1 base at V and 5 bases at J, with 17 bases between the two ends. CDR1 is SEHNR and CDR2 is FQNEAQ in the germline V gene (reference sequence). The CDR3 loop spans 17 amino acids. CDR3 coding DNA: TGTGCCAGCAGCTTAGGTTCATCAGGGATTTGGAATGAAAAACTGTTTTTT. Residues: CASSLGSSGIWNEKLFF.

The genes are TRBV7-9 and TRBJ1-2, with a tentative D call TRBD1 (5 bases). Trimming took off 4 bases at V and 7 bases at J, with 22 bases between the two ends. Germline assignment: CDR1 SEHNR and CDR2 FQNEAQ (reference sequence). The CDR3 consists of 16 residues. The CDR3: CASSSFNTQGRGGYTF. The DNA for the CDR3 is TGTGCCAGCAGCTCCTTTAATACGCAGGGAAGAGGTGGCTACACCTTC.

The chain recombines TRBV4-2 with TRBJ2-3; TRBD2 matches at 12 bases. Germline CDR1 is LGHNA and CDR2 is YNFKEQ. CDR3 length equals 19 residues. Germline trimming cut 4 bases from V and 2 bases from J; bases unmatched to any gene: 13. This chain's CDR3 is CASSRDSGTSGRLTDTQYF. The CDR3 bases are TGTGCCAGCAGCCGAGATTCCGGGACTAGCGGGCGTCTCACAGATACGCAGTATTTT.